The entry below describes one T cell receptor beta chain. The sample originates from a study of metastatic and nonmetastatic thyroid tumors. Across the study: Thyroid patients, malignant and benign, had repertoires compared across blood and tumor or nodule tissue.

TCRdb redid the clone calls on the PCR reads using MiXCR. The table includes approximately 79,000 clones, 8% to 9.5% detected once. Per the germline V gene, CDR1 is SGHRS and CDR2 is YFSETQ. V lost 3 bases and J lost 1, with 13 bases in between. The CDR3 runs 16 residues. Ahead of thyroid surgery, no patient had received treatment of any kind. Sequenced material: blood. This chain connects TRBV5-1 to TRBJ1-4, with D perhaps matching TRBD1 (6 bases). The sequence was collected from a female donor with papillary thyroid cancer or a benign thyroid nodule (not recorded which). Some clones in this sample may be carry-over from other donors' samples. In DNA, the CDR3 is TGCGCCAGCAGCTCGGGCAGAGGGGGAACTAATGAAAAACTGTTTTTT. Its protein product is CASSSGRGGTNEKLFF.